These T cell receptor beta chains were read from a single sample in a study of T cells expressing NK-cell markers. TCRdb re-called the 5' RACE reads and shows each CDR3 protein once, DNA omitted. The sample includes 150,000 to 200,000 distinct CDR3 sequences. The sequencing sample was made of blood T cells: a sorted CD56 or NKG2C T cell subset, CD4+ or CD8+ T cells, or bulk PBMC T cells (not recorded which). These receptors were collected from a man aged 18-70 years in good health. Both conserved end residues are part of each CDR3. The order of the fields is J gene, V gene, CDR3 protein.

J gene: TRBJ2-5; V gene: TRBV9; CDR3 protein: CASSLIGTSQETQYF
J gene: TRBJ1-1; V gene: TRBV12-5; CDR3 protein: CASGPRASKAFF
J gene: TRBJ2-3; V gene: TRBV7-8; CDR3 protein: CASSLVRGPSTDTQYF
J gene: TRBJ1-2; V gene: TRBV24-1; CDR3 protein: CATSEPDRARGYTF
J gene: TRBJ1-5; V gene: TRBV3-1; CDR3 protein: CASSLVPGLDSNQPQHF
J gene: TRBJ2-3; V gene: TRBV15; CDR3 protein: CATSRAGLATDTQYF
J gene: TRBJ2-1; V gene: TRBV6-2/TRBV6-3; CDR3 protein: CASSYSELAGLYNEQFF
J gene: TRBJ1-2; V gene: TRBV4-1; CDR3 protein: CASSQPTGAYGYTF
J gene: TRBJ1-3; V gene: TRBV7-8; CDR3 protein: CASSLASGGQGNTIYF
J gene: TRBJ2-7; V gene: TRBV4-1; CDR3 protein: CASSPRVPGGYEQYF
J gene: TRBJ2-7; V gene: TRBV24-1; CDR3 protein: CATSDCGTRYSYEQYF
J gene: TRBJ1-2; V gene: TRBV6-5; CDR3 protein: CASSYSTGGHYGYTF
J gene: TRBJ2-7; V gene: TRBV2; CDR3 protein: CASTGSGGTSYEQYF
J gene: TRBJ1-1; V gene: TRBV14; CDR3 protein: CASSQRTEYTEAFF
J gene: TRBJ2-2; V gene: TRBV27; CDR3 protein: CASREWQGAGGELFF
J gene: TRBJ1-1; V gene: TRBV9; CDR3 protein: CASSRRDRYTEAFF
J gene: TRBJ1-2; V gene: TRBV3-1; CDR3 protein: CASSRGGTQDGYTF
J gene: TRBJ2-1; V gene: TRBV29-1; CDR3 protein: CSVELGTGGGEQFF
J gene: TRBJ2-7; V gene: TRBV6-1; CDR3 protein: CASSAGLVTGLYEQYF
J gene: TRBJ2-3; V gene: TRBV27; CDR3 protein: CASSQDRGYADTQYF
J gene: TRBJ2-5; V gene: TRBV7-9; CDR3 protein: CASSLEVLQETQYF